This section outlines one T cell receptor (beta chain) sequence together with its context. This CDR3 has 13 amino acids. Germline V CDR1 and CDR2: MNHNS, SASEGT. The trim removed 6 bases at V and 8 bases at J, leaving 6 bases unmatched. This entry is derived from a study of shared clonotypes between healthy human individuals. Deep was the level used in running the assay. Produced via immunoSEQ multiplex PCR; TCRdb's table is partial and in-frame only. The top ten hold 13% of the sample, which has approximately 500,000 clones, 60% to 85% seen once. Those who donated were healthy HIV-negative adults, with no recent acute infections or vaccinations reported. Every one of the donors was a Caucasian adult that lived in Nashville, Tennessee.

Sequencing was carried out using PBMCs. The source is a woman in her thirties or forties in good health. Some clones in this sample may be carry-over from other donors' samples. V gene TRBV6-1 combines with J gene TRBJ1-4, with 7 bases aligning to TRBD1. The CDR3 nucleotides are TGTGCCAGCAGCCAAGACAGGGACGAAAAACTGTTTTTT. It is translated as CASSQDRDEKLFF.